The sequence of this T cell receptor beta chain was determined in a study of blood T cell repertoires in COVID-19. Whole-study context: The study drew acute and convalescent COVID-19 samples from the United States, Italy and Spain. In each case, the material was cDNA or gDNA derived from T cells, B-cell-depleted T cells, or PBMCs.

Participants, 18 to 89 years old, spanned fewer than 25 US areas. The authors' processing: By means of reference gene primer amplification, nucleated cell counts were estimated. Generated by immunoSEQ multiplex PCR, the TCRdb table keeps only in-frame clones and is missing some. V and J calls and clone size come straight from that table; D and trimming were deduced from the DNA. This sample has about 270,000 clones; around 90% occur once, and the top ten carry about 2.3%. The V gene lost 5 bases and the J gene lost 3 bases, with 14 bases spanning the gap. The CDR3 extends over 15 amino acids. Germline V gene sequence: CDR1 MNHEY, CDR2 SMNVEV (reference sequence).

The rearrangement uses TRBV27 and TRBJ2-4, with D tentatively TRBD2 (5 bases). Sequencing was done on a sample of PBMCs or T cells enriched from blood (not recorded which). This TCR came from a woman aged 40 to 50 with acute COVID-19. The CDR3 protein is CASSLTSVGKNIQYF. The CDR3 nucleotides read TGTGCCAGCAGTCTAACTAGTGTCGGCAAAAACATTCAGTACTTC.